This T cell receptor (beta chain) appears in the sequencing data of a study of blood T cell repertoires in COVID-19. On the study more broadly: COVID-19 samples, acute and convalescent, were from the United States, Italy and Spain. Nucleic acid was either cDNA or gDNA, and it came from T cells, B-cell-depleted T cells, or PBMCs.

Libraries were prepared by immunoSEQ multiplex PCR; TCRdb keeps only in-frame clonotypes and omits some of them. The data contain about 320,000 clones, more than 70% of them seen just once; the ten biggest clones take up around 6%. This CDR3 spans 14 amino acids. V was pared by 1 base and J by 1 base, with 7 bases between. CDR1 LGHDT and CDR2 YNNKEL come from the germline V gene (reference sequence). This clone appeared once. This receptor was taken from a man younger than 35 who had recovered from COVID-19. Sample: peripheral blood. The chain links TRBV3-1 (or the pseudogene TRBV3-2) to TRBJ1-1, with a tentative D call TRBD1 (5 bases). The CDR3 sequence: CASSQVGGNTEAFF. Written as DNA, the CDR3 is TGTGCCAGCAGCCAAGTCGGGGGGAACACTGAAGCTTTCTTT.